These 9 T cell receptor beta chains came from one sample sequenced in a study of cytomegalovirus exposure and HLA in healthy donors. Researchers ran the PCR with 60 Vbeta and 13 Jbeta primers. The protocol was immunoSEQ multiplex PCR, while the TCRdb copy is restricted to in-frame clones and leaves out a portion. The sample includes roughly 190,000 clones, around 74% seen only once; the top ten take around 3.1%. The sequenced sample was PBMCs. The source of these receptors is a female donor in good health and CMV-seronegative.

The V and J genes are TRBV6-5 and TRBJ1-2, with D perhaps TRBD1 (5 bases). This CDR3 spans 14 amino acids. CDR1 MNHEY and CDR2 SVGAGI come from the germline V gene. Trimming stripped 0 bases from V and 6 bases from J, with 11 bases between. This chain's CDR3 is CASSYSDSSNGYTF. The CDR3, as DNA: TGTGCCAGCAGTTACTCAGACAGCTCGAATGGCTACACCTTC.

The chain carries TRBV7-2 and TRBJ2-7; 7 bases fit TRBD1. V shed 1 base and J 0 bases; nucleotides not matched to a gene: 3. The CDR3 length is 15 residues. Germline V lookup: CDR1 SGHTA, CDR2 FQGNSA. CDR3 bases: TGTGCCAGCAGCTTAGACCCAGGGGGCTCCTACGAGCAGTACTTC. It specifies CASSLDPGGSYEQYF.

The chain combines TRBV19 with TRBJ1-2; no clear D. Trimming pared 6 bases from V and 4 bases from J, leaving 15 bases between. CDR3 length: 14 residues. Germline CDR1 reads LNHDA; CDR2 reads SQIVND (reference sequence). The CDR3 spells CASSLDGEGYGYTF. CDR3 nucleotide sequence: TGTGCCAGTAGCCTAGACGGGGAAGGCTATGGCTACACCTTC.

This clone was detected a few times. The chain recombines TRBV7-2 with TRBJ1-2, with D maybe TRBD1 (5 bases). Germline CDR1 reads SGHTA; CDR2 reads FQGNSA. The CDR3 has 13 amino acids. Deletions cut 5 bases from V and 8 bases from J, with 15 bases between. CDR3 protein: CASSQEGSWGYTF. The CDR3 DNA follows: TGTGCCAGCAGCCAGGAGGGGTCCTGGGGCTACACCTTC.

A few counts support this clone. The genes are TRBV21-1 and TRBJ1-6; the table's TRBD1 call for D was not verified on the DNA. TRBV21-1 is given as a pseudogene. This CDR3 has 18 residues. The CDR3 is CASSKRSRRDRYNSPLHF. In DNA, the CDR3 is TGTGCCAGCAGCAAAAGATCCCGCCGGGACAGGTATAATTCACCCCTCCACTTT.

The V gene is TRBV7-2, the J gene TRBJ1-4; D perhaps matches TRBD1 (6 bases). From germline, CDR1 is SGHTA and CDR2 FQGNSA. The CDR3 consists of 14 residues. The V and J ends lost 4 bases and 5 bases respectively, with 11 bases between them. CDR3 loop: CASSSSGQNEKLFF. The CDR3 bases are TGTGCCAGCAGCTCCTCCGGACAGAATGAAAAACTGTTTTTT.

This clone came up once. The chain joins TRBV7-3 to TRBJ1-1, with 7 bases matching TRBD1. V was pared by 0 bases and J by 0 bases, with 1 base of the junction left unmatched. From germline, CDR1 is SGHTA and CDR2 FQGTGA. The CDR3 sequence is 15 residues long. CDR3 bases: TGTGCCAGCAGCTTAACCGGACAGGTGAACACTGAAGCTTTCTTT. Residues: CASSLTGQVNTEAFF.

The chain links TRBV7-2 to TRBJ2-1; 9 bases are shared with TRBD2. The junction had 1 base not matched to a gene; V was cut back by 0 bases and J by 4 bases. CDR3 length equals 15 residues. CDR1 and CDR2 from the germline V gene are SGHTA and FQGNSA. DNA of the CDR3: TGTGCCAGCAGCTTAGCTAGCGGGGGATACAATGAGCAGTTCTTC. Protein product: CASSLASGGYNEQFF.

The genes are TRBV7-6 and TRBJ1-2, with 9 bases fitting TRBD1. Germline lookup yields CDR1 SGHVS and CDR2 FNYEAQ. Trimming removed 5 bases from V and 4 bases from J; junction bases left unmatched: 5. The CDR3 sequence is 14 residues long. The CDR3 DNA follows: TGTGCCAGCAGCATGCCGGGACAGGGCTATGGCTACACCTTC. Its protein is CASSMPGQGYGYTF.